The next 13 T cell receptor beta chains were all read from a single sample in a study of T cell repertoires in aging, cancer and after chemotherapy. Rearranged V-D-J TRB sequences were amplified with a mixed TRB-A/B primer pool. TCRdb recomputed calls from the multiplex PCR reads with MiXCR, one row per CDR3 protein. The sample has around 600 distinct CDR3 sequences, 25% to 30% seen once. TCR beta rearrangements were amplified from peripheral blood genomic DNA. Sequencing was carried out using blood. The source is a human donor with a blood cancer.

In its sample, this clonotype ranks as medium-sized (0.01 to 0.1%). The chain has TRBV2 and TRBJ2-2; 11 bases map to TRBD2. Germline trimming cut 8 bases from V and 6 bases from J; bases unmatched to any gene: 5. Germline V gene sequence: CDR1 SNHLY, CDR2 FYNNEI. The CDR3 loop spans 14 amino acids. The CDR3 loop is CASQTSGVAGELFF. The DNA for the CDR3 is TGTGCCAGCCAGACTAGCGGGGTCGCCGGGGAGCTGTTTTTT.

This clonotype is large (0.1 to 1%) in the sample. The rearrangement links TRBV6-2 or TRBV6-3 to TRBJ2-7; tentatively, D is TRBD1 (5 bases). The CDR3 has 13 residues. V gave up 7 bases and J gave up 3 bases, with 13 bases separating them. Germline-derived CDR1 and CDR2 are MNHEY and SVGEGT. The CDR3 protein is CASTETDYYEQYF. In DNA, the CDR3 is TGTGCCAGCACCGAGACAGATTACTACGAGCAGTACTTC.

By sample fraction, this clonotype is medium-sized. The V gene is TRBV6-1, the J gene TRBJ1-1; D is unclear. The CDR3 runs to 12 residues. CDR1 is MNHNS and CDR2 is SASEGT in the germline V gene. V gave up 6 bases and J gave up 1 base, with 6 bases separating them. The CDR3 reads CASRHRNTEAFF. Written as DNA, the CDR3 is TGTGCCAGCAGACATCGGAACACTGAAGCTTTCTTT.

A word on this clonotype: This sequence may be a read error, since a much larger clone differs from it by one base. The CDR3 DNA reads as TGCAGTGCTAGGGAGACAGGACTTAACAAGCAGTACTTC. It encodes CSARETGLNKQYF. The V and J genes are TRBV20-1 and TRBJ2-7, with D possibly matching TRBD1 (6 bases). Germline V gene data show CDR1 as DFQATT and CDR2 as SNEGSKA (reference sequence). The CDR3 is 13 amino acids. V was cut by 3 bases and J by 8 bases, with 17 bases left in between.

Only a few counts were recorded for this clonotype. This may be a read error, as it is one base from a much larger clone. The chain combines TRBV12-3 or TRBV12-4 with TRBJ2-5; 8 nucleotides align to TRBD2. This CDR3 region has 15 residues. The J segment lost 2 bases and the V segment lost 6 bases, leaving 8 bases of the junction unmatched. CDR3 loop: CASSLTSATQETQYF. In DNA form, the CDR3 reads TGTGCCAGCAGCTTGACTAGCGCAACACAAGAGACCCAGTACTTC.

By proportion, this clonotype is medium-sized (0.01 to 0.1%). The chain carries TRBV20-1 and TRBJ1-2; 10 nucleotides agree with TRBD1. The germline CDR1 and CDR2 sequences are DFQATT and SNEGSKA (reference sequence). The trim removed 7 bases at V and 3 bases at J, leaving 2 bases unmatched. The CDR3 has 12 amino acids. This CDR3 is CSGTGGYYGYTF. For the CDR3, the DNA is TGCAGTGGGACAGGGGGTTACTATGGCTACACCTTC.

By proportion, this clonotype is large. V usage is TRBV6-5 and J usage is TRBJ2-5; D might be TRBD2 (6 bases). CDR1 MNHEY and CDR2 SVGAGI come from the germline V gene. V was cut by 6 bases and J by 2 bases, with 16 bases left in between. This CDR3 comprises 15 residues. The CDR3 coding sequence is TGTGCCAGCAGCCGCCCGGGACTCGGTCAAGAGACCCAGTACTTC. It is translated as CASSRPGLGQETQYF.

This clonotype ranks as medium-sized. The chain joins TRBV20-1 to TRBJ2-7; 7 nucleotides agree with TRBD1. The CDR3 has 14 amino acids. Germline trimming cut 4 bases from V and 2 bases from J; bases unmatched to any gene: 8. Germline CDR1 and CDR2: DFQATT and SNEGSKA (reference sequence). DNA of the CDR3: TGCAGTGCTATACTCCGGGACAGAGCCTACGAGCAGTACTTC. Translated, it gives CSAILRDRAYEQYF.

In its sample, this clonotype ranks as hyperexpanded. V usage is TRBV5-5 and J usage is TRBJ2-7, with 8 bases matching TRBD1. From germline, CDR1 is SGHKS and CDR2 YYEKEE (reference sequence). This CDR3 has 15 residues. J lost 4 bases, V lost 6 bases, and 12 bases had no gene match. CDR3 coding DNA: TGTGCCAGCAACCTCGACGCCGGGACAGGTTACGAGCAGTACTTC. This codes for CASNLDAGTGYEQYF.

This clonotype is judged medium-sized. The CDR3 region is CASSFSGNMNTEAFF. The CDR3 nucleotides read TGTGCCAGCAGCTTTTCAGGGAACATGAACACTGAAGCTTTCTTT. V usage is TRBV11-1 and J usage is TRBJ1-1; D possibly corresponds to TRBD1 (5 bases). The V end lost 3 bases, the J end lost 0 bases, and 11 bases lay between the germline ends. The CDR3 is made up of 15 amino acids. Germline CDR1 is SGHAT and CDR2 is FQDESV (reference sequence). The full variable domain, rest sourced from reference TRBV11-1 and TRBJ1-1, is EAEVAQSPRYKITEKSQAVAFWCDPISGHATLYWYRQILGQGPELLVQFQDESVVDDSQLPKDRFSAERLKGVDSTLKIQPAELGDSAMYLCASSFSGNMNTEAFFGQGTRLTVV.

The chain links TRBV29-1 to TRBJ2-7, with TRBD1 matching 8 bases. The V gene's germline CDR1 is SQVTM and CDR2 ANQGSEA. Germline trimming cut 6 bases from V and 3 bases from J; bases unmatched to any gene: 7. The CDR3 runs 13 residues. The CDR3 DNA follows: TGCAGCGTCTGCCGGACAGGGAACTACGAGCAGTACTTC. Its protein product is CSVCRTGNYEQYF.

This clonotype is judged medium-sized. CDR3 nucleotide sequence: TGTGCCAGCAGCCAACGGGGGTACCAAGAGACCCAGTACTTC. Encoded protein: CASSQRGYQETQYF. This chain joins TRBV4-2 and TRBJ2-5; tentative D call: TRBD2 (6 bases). CDR3 length equals 14 residues. V was shortened by 2 bases and J by 0 bases, with 7 bases between the two germline ends. Germline CDR1 is LGHNA and CDR2 is YNFKEQ.

Within the sample, this clonotype is medium-sized. The chain is built from TRBV4-2 and TRBJ2-2; 10 positions agree with TRBD1. CDR1 is LGHNA and CDR2 is YNFKEQ in the germline V gene. V was pared by 4 bases and J by 4 bases, with 9 bases of the junction left unmatched. The CDR3 sequence is 17 residues long. This chain's CDR3 is CASSPVDRGGGTGELFF. The CDR3 nucleotides are TGTGCCAGCAGCCCCGTGGACAGGGGGGGAGGCACCGGGGAGCTGTTTTTT.